This passage covers 3 T cell receptor beta chains from one sample sequenced in a study of T cell changes during pregnancy in multiple sclerosis. Assay: immunoSEQ multiplex PCR; the TCRdb copy retains only in-frame clones and omits some. Here the sample spans approximately 69,000 clones, 85% to 95% being singletons. Sequencing was performed on peripheral blood, taken in the second trimester of pregnancy. The receptor set was obtained from a female donor in good health, enrolled as a control in a pregnancy study.

V gene TRBV6-5 combines with J gene TRBJ2-1, with TRBD2 matching 7 bases. Germline CDR1 and CDR2: MNHEY and SVGAGI. The V and J ends lost 5 bases and 13 bases, in that order; junction bases with no gene match: 8. The CDR3 loop spans 12 amino acids. The CDR3 sequence is CASSPGTKVQFF. CDR3 DNA: TGTGCCAGCAGTCCCGGGACTAAGGTTCAGTTCTTC.

The CDR3 region is CASSPLVSGGGREQFF. As DNA, the CDR3 is TGTGCCAGCAGTCCCCTCGTAAGCGGGGGGGGACGTGAGCAGTTCTTC. J is TRBJ2-1 and V is TRBV27; 10 bases match TRBD2. Trimming took 5 bases from V and 9 from J; bases not matched to a gene: 13. Germline V gene lookup returns CDR1 MNHEY and CDR2 SMNVEV (reference sequence). This CDR3 is built from 16 residues.

This clone is a singleton in its sample. The chain has TRBV5-6 and TRBJ1-2, with D unresolved. Looked up from germline, CDR1 is SGHDT and CDR2 is YYEEEE. The CDR3 covers 13 residues. Between the trimmed V and J ends, which lost 0 bases and 4 bases, there was a span of 7 bases. The CDR3 DNA reads TGTGCCAGCAGCTTGGCCGTCCCCTATGGCTACACCTTC. Its translation: CASSLAVPYGYTF.